One sample yielded the 4 T cell receptor beta chains listed below, sequenced in a study of radiation and T cells in renal cell carcinoma (dated by TCRdb to about 2020). Sample time point, as interpreted from the label and publication: baseline pretreatment blood. Sample treatment or condition, as interpreted from the label and publication: 15 Gy SBRT to primary tumor, nephrectomy 4 weeks later. Library preparation was by the immunoSEQ multiplex PCR assay. What TCRdb holds here is the immuneACCESS table cut down to in-frame rearrangements. Part of the clones is not present; checked against another copy, under half of the missing clones reflect an unresolved V gene, and the others are unexplained. The sample table lists some 120,000 clones, around 84% of them with a count of one. Approximately 3% of the sample lies in the top ten. The source was blood, collected from a patient whose treatment included radiotherapy and nephrectomy. These receptors all stem from a woman aged 60-70 years with renal cell carcinoma.

The rearrangement links TRBV2 to TRBJ1-5; D uncertain. Germline CDR1 is SNHLY and CDR2 is FYNNEI. V dropped 0 bases and J dropped 2 bases, with 8 bases sitting between them. The CDR3 has 15 residues. DNA for the CDR3: TGTGCCAGCAGTGAAGCTTCCGGGCGCAATCAGCCCCAGCATTTT. This gives the protein CASSEASGRNQPQHF.

This clone was seen a single time. The chain uses TRBV19 and TRBJ1-2; 10 bases are a match to TRBD1. V shed 3 bases, J shed 3 bases, and the junction held 1 base outside the gene matches. The CDR3 runs to 14 residues. From germline, CDR1 is LNHDA and CDR2 SQIVND (reference sequence). CDR3 sequence: CASSIGQGDYGYTF. DNA of the CDR3: TGTGCCAGTAGTATTGGACAGGGGGACTATGGCTACACCTTC. Together with reference TRBV19 and TRBJ1-2, the CDR3 gives the full variable domain: DGGITQSPKYLFRKEGQNVTLSCEQNLNHDAMYWYRQDPGQGLRLIYYSQIVNDFQKGDIAEGYSVSREKKESFPLTVTSAQKNPTAFYLCASSIGQGDYGYTFGSGTRLTVV.

The chain recombines TRBV5-4 with TRBJ2-3; 14 positions agree with TRBD2. Germline V CDR1 and CDR2: SGHNT, YYREEE (reference sequence). This CDR3 has 18 residues. The V segment lost 0 bases and the J segment 1 base; nucleotides outside the gene matches: 4. The CDR3 loop reads CASSLGLAGGRGTDTQYF. The CDR3 coding sequence is TGTGCCAGCAGCTTGGGACTAGCGGGGGGGCGGGGCACAGATACGCAGTATTTT.

This clone was detected ten times or more. The chain carries TRBV14 and TRBJ2-7; D is uncertain. Trimming shortened V by 0 bases and J by 7 bases, and 13 bases separated the two germline ends. The CDR3 length is 14 residues. The germline V gene encodes CDR1 SGHDN and CDR2 FVKESK. The CDR3 DNA reads TGTGCCAGCAGCCAAGAGATAGCTGCCCGGGAGCAGTACTTC. This sequence encodes CASSQEIAAREQYF. The whole variable domain, filled in from reference TRBV14 and TRBJ2-7, reads EAGVTQFPSHSVIEKGQTVTLRCDPISGHDNLYWYRRVMGKEIKFLLHFVKESKQDESGMPNNRFLAERTGGTYSTLKVQPAELEDSGVYFCASSQEIAAREQYFGPGTRLTVT.